These 26 T cell receptor beta chains share one sample of origin, sequenced in a study of shared clonotypes between healthy human individuals. Sequenced by immunoSEQ multiplex PCR; TCRdb stores in-frame clones only, minus some. Among approximately 720,000 clones listed, roughly 70% were seen once. What was sequenced was memory CD4+ T cells sorted from blood. Subset meaning: CD45RA-negative fraction. Every receptor here comes from a woman aged 25-40 years in good health.

This clone occurred once. This chain links TRBV7-9 with TRBJ2-3, with TRBD1 matching 9 bases. Germline lookup yields CDR1 SEHNR and CDR2 FQNEAQ (reference sequence). V lost 5 bases and J lost 0; bases outside the gene matches: 3. This CDR3 region has 15 residues. The CDR3 reads CASSVGQGSTDTQYF. The CDR3 bases are TGTGCCAGCAGCGTGGGACAGGGCAGCACAGATACGCAGTATTTT. Full variable domain (outside the CDR3, taken from reference TRBV7-9 and TRBJ2-3): DTGVSQNPRHKITKRGQNVTFRCDPISEHNRLYWYRQTLGQGPEFLTYFQNEAQLEKSRLLSDRFSAERPKGSFSTLEIQRTEQGDSAMYLCASSVGQGSTDTQYFGPGTRLTVL.

This chain connects TRBV5-1 to TRBJ1-3; D gene uncertain. Trimming shortened V by 1 base and J by 0 bases, and 14 bases separated the two germline ends. Germline V lookup: CDR1 SGHRS, CDR2 YFSETQ. The CDR3 contains 17 residues. DNA of the CDR3: TGCGCCAGCAGCTTGAACAGCCAGGTCTTCTCTGGAAACACCATATATTTT. Encoded protein: CASSLNSQVFSGNTIYF.

On this clone itself: A single base separates this from a much larger clone, so it may be a read error. This rearrangement joins TRBV14 to TRBJ2-7; D remains ambiguous. This CDR3 has 11 amino acids. The V gene's germline CDR1 is SGHDN and CDR2 FVKESK. V was trimmed by 4 bases and J by 0 bases, leaving 1 base between them. CDR3 in DNA: TGTGCCAGCAGCCGCTCCTACGAGCAGTACTTC. Its translation: CASSRSYEQYF.

Worth noting for this clone: Distinct nucleotide sequences in the sample also encode this CDR3. V is TRBV27 and J is TRBJ1-5; no clear D. Deletions cut 3 bases from V and 0 bases from J, with 6 bases between. The CDR3 runs 14 residues. Germline V gene data show CDR1 as MNHEY and CDR2 as SMNVEV (reference sequence). CDR3 in amino acids: CASSFRSSNQPQHF. CDR3 DNA sequence: TGTGCCAGCAGTTTCCGGTCTAGCAATCAGCCCCAGCATTTT.

This CDR3 reads CASRAGTSGNTIYF. The CDR3, as DNA: TGCGCCAGCAGGGCAGGGACCTCTGGAAACACCATATATTTT. The V gene is TRBV5-1, the J gene TRBJ1-3, with D tentatively TRBD1 (5 bases). The CDR3 is made up of 14 amino acids. Germline CDR1 reads SGHRS; CDR2 reads YFSETQ. Trimming left V 5 bases short and J 0 bases short, with 9 bases between.

The chain employs TRBV5-4 and TRBJ2-1; tentative D call: TRBD2 (6 bases). The CDR3 contains 14 residues. CDR1 and CDR2 from the germline V gene are SGHNT and YYREEE (reference sequence). V dropped 6 bases and J dropped 6 bases, with 16 bases sitting between them. The CDR3 loop is CASTKTSEGNEQFF. The CDR3 DNA reads TGTGCCAGCACTAAGACTAGTGAAGGCAATGAGCAGTTCTTC.

This clone was seen just once. This chain connects TRBV7-8 to TRBJ1-1, with 7 bases identical to TRBD1. After removal of 1 base from V and 4 bases from J, the junction contained 12 bases not matched to a gene. Germline V gene data show CDR1 as SGHVS and CDR2 as FQNEAQ. The CDR3 has 17 amino acids. The CDR3 loop is CASSLVRGGSGGTEAFF. The DNA for the CDR3 is TGTGCCAGCAGCTTAGTGCGGGGAGGGTCAGGGGGCACTGAAGCTTTCTTT.

The sample holds a few counts of this clone. The chain uses TRBV28 and TRBJ1-1, with D possibly TRBD1 on 5 matching bases. V lost 6 bases to trimming and J lost 6 bases, with 14 bases between them. From germline, CDR1 is MDHEN and CDR2 SYDVKM. The CDR3 contains 13 residues. The CDR3 loop is CASRLGGIAEAFF. The CDR3 coding sequence is TGTGCCAGCAGGCTCGGGGGGATCGCTGAAGCTTTCTTT.

CDR3 sequence reads: CASSTGLAGPEQYF. CDR3 nucleotide sequence: TGTGCCAGCAGTACCGGACTAGCGGGACCCGAGCAGTACTTC. V usage is TRBV28 and J usage is TRBJ2-7, with 12 positions matching TRBD2. The CDR3 is 14 residues long. Per the germline V gene, CDR1 is MDHEN and CDR2 is SYDVKM. V dropped 5 bases and J dropped 6; count of bases not matched to a gene: 5. The full variable domain, rest sourced from reference TRBV28 and TRBJ2-7, is DVKVTQSSRYLVKRTGEKVFLECVQDMDHENMFWYRQDPGLGLRLIYFSYDVKMKEKGDIPEGYSVSREKKERFSLILESASTNQTSMYLCASSTGLAGPEQYFGPGTRLTVT.

The chain recombines TRBV19 with TRBJ2-7; TRBD2 agrees at 7 bases. Trimming cost V 5 bases and J 2 bases; bases outside gene matches: 15. Germline values: CDR1 LNHDA, CDR2 SQIVND (reference sequence). The CDR3 contains 17 residues. This CDR3 is CASSLSSVAGEPYEQYF. The CDR3 region has the DNA TGTGCCAGTAGTCTATCTAGTGTGGCGGGAGAGCCCTACGAGCAGTACTTC.

This clone was detected a few times. The genes are TRBV5-1 and TRBJ1-1; TRBD1 matches 9 bases. V dropped 0 bases and J dropped 7; count of bases not matched to a gene: 7. CDR1 and CDR2 from the germline V gene are SGHRS and YFSETQ. This CDR3 comprises 15 residues. CDR3 in amino acids: CASSLERQGGFEAFF. CDR3 sequence (DNA): TGCGCCAGCAGCTTGGAGCGACAGGGGGGCTTTGAAGCTTTCTTT.

The V call is TRBV28, the J call TRBJ2-7; 10 bases fit TRBD2. After removal of 6 bases from V and 6 bases from J, the junction contained 8 bases not matched to a gene. Per germline, CDR1 MDHEN and CDR2 SYDVKM. The CDR3 runs 14 residues. The CDR3 sequence: CASSPGLAFREQYF. DNA for the CDR3: TGTGCCAGCAGCCCGGGACTAGCGTTCCGCGAGCAGTACTTC.

The chain carries TRBV7-8 and TRBJ2-7, with 7 bases matching TRBD1. Trimming at V came to 3 bases and at J to 3 bases, leaving 5 bases not matched to a gene. Germline V gene data show CDR1 as SGHVS and CDR2 as FQNEAQ. CDR3 length equals 14 residues. This CDR3 is CASSFPGGGYEQYF. The DNA of the CDR3 is TGTGCCAGCAGCTTCCCAGGGGGTGGCTACGAGCAGTACTTC.

The chain employs TRBV27 and TRBJ2-6, with 9 bases fitting TRBD1. Germline trimming cut 3 bases from V and 1 base from J; bases unmatched to any gene: 7. Germline values: CDR1 MNHEY, CDR2 SMNVEV (reference sequence). The CDR3 consists of 18 residues. The CDR3 sequence: CASSFGLGQGSGANVLTF. The CDR3 bases are TGTGCCAGCAGTTTCGGTTTGGGACAGGGATCTGGGGCCAACGTCCTGACTTTC. The variable domain in full, with the rest retrieved from reference TRBV27 and TRBJ2-6, is EAQVTQNPRYLITVTGKKLTVTCSQNMNHEYMSWYRQDPGLGLRQIYYSMNVEVTDKGDVPEGYKVSRKEKRNFPLILESPSPNQTSLYFCASSFGLGQGSGANVLTFGAGSRLTVL.

The chain is built from TRBV7-2 and TRBJ1-2; D is undetermined. The V end was cut by 3 bases, the J end by 4 bases, with 15 bases between. CDR3 length: 15 residues. Germline-derived CDR1 and CDR2 are SGHTA and FQGNSA. The CDR3 nucleotides read TGTGCCAGCAGCTTCCCCCCTTCGGCGAGCTATGGCTACACCTTC. This sequence encodes CASSFPPSASYGYTF.

This chain uses TRBV2 with TRBJ2-7, with D perhaps matching TRBD2 (6 bases). V lost 6 bases to trimming and J lost 5 bases, with 17 bases between them. The CDR3 totals 14 residues. Looked up from germline, CDR1 is SNHLY and CDR2 is FYNNEI. The CDR3 region has the DNA TGTGCCAGCAGGGGACGGACCTCGGGGGACGAGCAGTACTTC. Protein product: CASRGRTSGDEQYF.

J is TRBJ1-1 and V is TRBV6-6, with no clear D. There are 13 residues in the CDR3. Germline values: CDR1 MNHNY, CDR2 SVGAGI (reference sequence). Trimming removed 4 bases from V and 2 bases from J, with 8 bases in between. In nucleotides, the CDR3 is TGTGCCAGCAGTTTGGACTCCAACACTGAAGCTTTCTTT. Its translation is CASSLDSNTEAFF.

This clone was recorded once. This chain joins TRBV7-2 and TRBJ2-7, with no clear D. The CDR3 spans 15 residues. Germline V CDR1 and CDR2: SGHTA, FQGNSA. Deletions cut 1 base from V and 3 bases from J, with 13 bases between. This CDR3 is CASSLDRQALYEQYF. As DNA, the CDR3 is TGTGCCAGCAGCTTAGACCGGCAGGCCCTCTACGAGCAGTACTTC.

The chain joins TRBV30 to TRBJ2-3; D is uncertain. The ends were cut back, 2 bases at V and 2 bases at J, with 5 bases in the middle. Per germline, CDR1 GTSNPN and CDR2 SVGIG (reference sequence). CDR3 size: 12 residues. The CDR3 protein is CAWSYNTDTQYF. The DNA for the CDR3 is TGTGCCTGGAGTTACAACACAGATACGCAGTATTTT.

This clone has only one observation. The rearrangement uses TRBV5-4 and TRBJ2-7; either TRBD1 or TRBD2 may supply D (5 bases each). CDR3 size: 15 residues. V was cut by 1 base and J by 5 bases, with 16 bases left in between. Per germline, CDR1 SGHNT and CDR2 YYREEE (reference sequence). CDR3 nucleotides: TGTGCCAGCAGCTTGAGGAGGCAGGGTGGAAACGAGCAGTACTTC. It encodes CASSLRRQGGNEQYF.

In its sample, this clone was seen many times. CDR3 nucleotide sequence: TGTGCCAGCACCCAAGGGGCTAGCGGGAGGACAGATACGCAGTATTTT. Protein: CASTQGASGRTDTQYF. The J gene is TRBJ2-3, the V gene TRBV7-2; 11 bases are a match to TRBD2. V gave up 7 bases and J gave up 3 bases; unmatched junction bases: 9. The germline CDR1 and CDR2 sequences are SGHTA and FQGNSA. CDR3 size: 16 residues.

The V and J genes are TRBV7-9 and TRBJ2-3; D remains unclear. Germline V gives CDR1 SEHNR, CDR2 FQNEAQ (reference sequence). The CDR3 consists of 12 residues. Trimming cost V 5 bases and J 11 bases, with 14 bases left between them. The CDR3 bases are TGTGCCAGCAGCGGGTATTTGGATGAGCAGTATTTT. The encoded protein is CASSGYLDEQYF.

The rearrangement links TRBV5-4 to TRBJ2-3; 13 nucleotides align to TRBD2. CDR1 is SGHNT and CDR2 is YYREEE in the germline V gene (reference sequence). V shed 4 bases, J shed 4 bases, and the junction held 9 bases outside the gene matches. The CDR3 loop spans 17 amino acids. The CDR3 DNA reads TGTGCCAGCAGCCCGAGACTAGCGGGAGGTGGGGCAGATACGCAGTATTTT. Its protein is CASSPRLAGGGADTQYF.

The V call is TRBV28, the J call TRBJ1-5, with D maybe TRBD1 (5 bases). The CDR3 extends over 12 amino acids. Trimming removed 10 bases from V and 4 bases from J, with 11 bases in between. In germline, CDR1 is MDHEN, CDR2 SYDVKM. The CDR3 spells CATVSGNQPQHF. The CDR3 coding sequence is TGTGCCACAGTCTCAGGGAATCAGCCCCAGCATTTT.

On this clone itself: The sample holds other DNA sequences that translate to the same CDR3. The rearrangement joins TRBV5-5 to TRBJ1-5; D remains ambiguous. The length of the CDR3 is 13 residues. The V end was cut by 0 bases, the J end by 1 base, with 2 bases between. Germline lookup yields CDR1 SGHKS and CDR2 YYEKEE (reference sequence). In DNA form, the CDR3 reads TGTGCCAGCAGCTTGGACAGCAATCAGCCCCAGCATTTT. This codes for CASSLDSNQPQHF.

The chain has TRBV6-1 and TRBJ1-1; perhaps TRBD1 as D (6 bases). Trimming removed 6 bases at V and 3 bases at J, with 17 bases between. CDR3 size: 15 residues. Per germline, CDR1 MNHNS and CDR2 SASEGT. The CDR3 sequence: CASRDTGTKYTEAFF. The CDR3 DNA sequence: TGTGCCAGCAGAGACACCGGGACAAAATACACTGAAGCTTTCTTT.